Each of the 15 T cell receptor beta chains below was sequenced from the same sample in a study of blood T cells in healthy people across ages. Next came a second PCR, run for roughly 6 to 11 cycles, which used a sample-barcoded 5' primer along with a J-beta primer mix. TCRdb re-analysed the 5' RACE reads in MiXCR, keeping a single row per CDR3 protein. The table shows 1.5 million to 2 million distinct CDR3 sequences, with 34% occurring only once. Sequencing used blood. The receptors were gathered from a woman aged 25 to 39 in good health.

Only one count was recorded for this clonotype. A much larger clone sits a single nucleotide away, making a read error possible. The chain has TRBV29-1 and TRBJ1-2; D is perhaps TRBD1 (5 bases). The CDR3 runs 12 residues. V lost 4 bases to trimming and J lost 4 bases, with 10 bases between them. CDR1 is SQVTM, CDR2 ANQGSEA, per germline. CDR3 in amino acids: CSVGGGVYGYTF. In DNA form, the CDR3 reads TGCAGCGTTGGCGGGGGGGTCTATGGCTACACCTTC.

This clonotype was detected ten times or more. This rearrangement joins TRBV7-8 to TRBJ2-7; D is tentatively TRBD1 or TRBD2 (7 bases each). V was shortened by 4 bases and J by 5 bases, with 18 bases between the two germline ends. CDR3 size: 15 residues. Germline CDR1 SGHVS, CDR2 FQNEAQ. DNA for the CDR3: TGTGCCAGCAGCTCCCCAGGGGGGGGCTTGGACGAGCAGTACTTC. As protein: CASSSPGGGLDEQYF.

This chain links TRBV6-5 with TRBJ2-3; tentatively, D is TRBD1 (6 bases). This CDR3 spans 15 amino acids. V was clipped by 4 bases and J by 11 bases, with 22 bases between them. The germline V gene encodes CDR1 MNHEY and CDR2 SVGAGI. CDR3 protein: CASSSVFTGSKRQYF. The CDR3 nucleotides are TGTGCCAGCAGTTCTGTTTTTACAGGGAGCAAAAGGCAGTATTTT.

This clonotype was detected a few times. The chain carries TRBV29-1 and TRBJ2-1; TRBD2 matches 10 bases. Losses at the gene ends were 4 bases for V and 5 bases for J; bases not matched to a gene: 5. This CDR3 is built from 14 residues. CDR1 SQVTM and CDR2 ANQGSEA come from the germline V gene. The DNA for the CDR3 is TGCAGCGTTGGGTCTAGCGGGAGAGACAATGAGCAGTTCTTC. This sequence encodes CSVGSSGRDNEQFF.

This rearrangement joins TRBV7-2 to TRBJ1-2; D is possibly TRBD1 (6 bases). Looked up from germline, CDR1 is SGHTA and CDR2 is FQGNSA. The CDR3 runs 17 residues. V lost 1 base and J 6 bases, leaving 21 bases between the germline ends. The CDR3 DNA reads TGTGCCAGCAGCTTAGGTCCAGGGGAGGGTAGGGCGAATGGCTACACCTTC. It translates to CASSLGPGEGRANGYTF.

This clonotype was counted at least ten times. The rearrangement links TRBV10-3 to TRBJ2-1, with no clear D. In germline, CDR1 is ENHRY, CDR2 SYGVKD. V was pared by 2 bases and J by 8 bases, with 10 bases between. The CDR3 is 13 residues long. CDR3 protein: CAISEATEDEQFF. CDR3 in DNA: TGTGCCATCAGTGAGGCAACAGAGGATGAGCAGTTCTTC.

This clonotype was observed a few times. The genes are TRBV20-1 and TRBJ2-7, with 7 bases aligning to TRBD2. V shed 3 bases, J shed 0 bases, and the junction held 17 bases outside the gene matches. Germline lookup yields CDR1 DFQATT and CDR2 SNEGSKA (reference sequence). The CDR3 contains 18 residues. CDR3 protein: CSARPLDALAGSSYEQYF. The CDR3 bases are TGCAGTGCTAGGCCCCTTGACGCTTTAGCGGGTAGCTCCTACGAGCAGTACTTC.

The chain combines TRBV2 with TRBJ2-1; 7 positions match TRBD1. The CDR3 length is 16 residues. Germline V gene data show CDR1 as SNHLY and CDR2 as FYNNEI. V gave up 8 bases and J gave up 3 bases; unmatched junction bases: 13. CDR3 sequence reads: CASSLSHRGGYNEQFF. The CDR3 DNA follows: TGTGCCAGCTCATTGTCCCACAGGGGTGGCTACAATGAGCAGTTCTTC.

The chain recombines TRBV9 with TRBJ1-4; 8 positions match TRBD1. J lost 10 bases, V lost 3 bases, and 8 bases had no gene match. Germline CDR1 is SGDLS and CDR2 is YYNGEE. The CDR3 totals 14 residues. CDR3 in DNA: TGTGCCAGCAGCGAGACAGGGGCCGCCGGAAAACTGTTTTTT. Its protein is CASSETGAAGKLFF.

This clonotype has only a few counts. The V and J genes are TRBV6-6 and TRBJ1-2; maybe TRBD1 (6 bases). This CDR3 has 16 residues. The germline CDR1 and CDR2 sequences are MNHNY and SVGAGI (reference sequence). V dropped 5 bases and J dropped 4 bases, with 20 bases sitting between them. The CDR3 region is CASSPRTGGGTYGYTF. The DNA for the CDR3 is TGTGCCAGCAGTCCCCGGACGGGAGGGGGTACCTATGGCTACACCTTC.

The genes are TRBV20-1 and TRBJ1-1; unclear D gene. CDR1 and CDR2 from the germline V gene are DFQATT and SNEGSKA (reference sequence). The V end was cut by 5 bases, the J end by 3 bases, with 10 bases between. CDR3 length: 12 residues. CDR3 loop: CSAGGLHTEAFF. CDR3 sequence (DNA): TGCAGTGCTGGCGGTCTACACACTGAAGCTTTCTTT.

J is TRBJ2-3 and V is TRBV20-1; the match to TRBD2 covers 10 bases. CDR1 is DFQATT and CDR2 is SNEGSKA in the germline V gene (reference sequence). V was clipped by 5 bases and J by 3 bases; unmatched bases: 8. The CDR3 contains 15 residues. CDR3 amino acids: CSAPSASGSTDTQYF. DNA of the CDR3: TGCAGTGCTCCATCGGCTAGCGGGAGTACAGATACGCAGTATTTT.

The table lists this clonotype with many counts. The gene calls are TRBV29-1 and TRBJ2-7, with 7 bases aligning to TRBD2. The V and J ends lost 7 bases and 6 bases, in that order; junction bases with no gene match: 6. Germline V CDR1 and CDR2: SQVTM, ANQGSEA. The CDR3 is made up of 11 amino acids. The CDR3 here is CSAKRGAEQYF. CDR3 bases: TGCAGCGCGAAGCGGGGAGCCGAGCAGTACTTC.

The chain's CDR3 is CAVGGYTGELFF. DNA of the CDR3: TGTGCCGTGGGGGGATACACCGGGGAGCTGTTTTTT. This sequence joins TRBV6-2 or TRBV6-3 and TRBJ2-2, with D possibly being TRBD2 (6 bases). The CDR3 loop spans 12 amino acids. Trimming shortened V by 11 bases and J by 3 bases, and 10 bases separated the two germline ends. Germline V lookup: CDR1 MNHEY, CDR2 SVGEGT.

This clonotype occurred a few times. The chain couples TRBV18 to TRBJ1-1; D not resolved. This CDR3 contains 13 residues. The ends were cut back, 6 bases at V and 1 base at J, with 9 bases in the middle. Germline V CDR1 and CDR2: KGHSH, LQKENI. The CDR3 DNA reads TGTGCCAGCTCGCCTCAGGCGAACACTGAAGCTTTCTTT. It translates to CASSPQANTEAFF.